The rows below give T cell receptor beta chains drawn from one sample of a study of cytomegalovirus exposure and HLA in healthy donors. Profiling relied on immunoSEQ multiplex PCR, and the TCRdb table lists in-frame clones only, not all of them. Of around 130,000 clones listed, around 86% are singletons. The material sequenced was PBMCs. Receptor source: a female donor in good health and CMV-seronegative. CDR3s leave out the opening cysteine and the closing phenylalanine or tryptophan. Expanded clones get a size class; other rows say once, few or many, or leave the size out.

j_gene | abundance | v_gene | CDR3aa
TRBJ1-2 | NA | TRBV6-5 | ASSYDRYGYT
TRBJ2-7 | NA | TRBV2 | ASRGGQSIFEQY
TRBJ2-7 | few | TRBV9 | ASSVGQSFYEQY
TRBJ1-5 | NA | TRBV9 | ASSVSGQGNQPQH
TRBJ2-5 | NA | TRBV28 | ASSFRQGLILETQY
TRBJ1-2 | NA | TRBV5-6 | ASHGTALYGYT
TRBJ2-2 | NA | TRBV19 | ATRDSLTGELF
TRBJ1-6 | NA | TRBV7-3 | ASSAGQGANSPLH
TRBJ2-7 | NA | TRBV7-2 | ASGLVSSYEQY
TRBJ2-7 | NA | TRBV18 | ASSLGQMGGEQY
TRBJ2-7 | once | TRBV28 | ASTVFSGRTNYEQY
TRBJ2-7 | NA | TRBV6-1 | ASSAGGGYEQY
TRBJ2-7 | NA | TRBV4-1 | ASSHLRDRGYEQY
TRBJ2-7 | NA | TRBV5-1 | ASSPLDLAGYEQY
TRBJ2-7 | NA | TRBV29-1 | SVPPGQGDGEQY
TRBJ2-7 | NA | TRBV10-1 | ASSEGEGEEQY
TRBJ2-7 | NA | TRBV7-7 | ASSLEGGTAEQY
TRBJ1-4 | NA | TRBV27 | ASSSAGEKLF
TRBJ1-5 | few | TRBV6-5 | ASSLTRGSNQPQH
TRBJ2-1 | NA | TRBV7-9 | GFLGGEEQF
TRBJ1-1 | NA | TRBV5-1 | ASSSHRLTSDRNTEAF
TRBJ2-3 | NA | TRBV13 | ASSQTSGSPDTQY
TRBJ2-5 | NA | TRBV19 | ASSWTGSNQETQY
TRBJ1-1 | NA | TRBV29-1 | SVRRNTEAF
TRBJ2-6 | NA | TRBV4-2 | ASSPSGYSSGANVLT
NA | once | TRBV27 | ASSYSPNYEQY
TRBJ2-7 | NA | TRBV2 | ASRLHSEQY
TRBJ2-3 | NA | TRBV2 | ASRDRTSGSADTQY
TRBJ2-6 | NA | TRBV19 | ASSTHTGEAGANVLT
TRBJ2-5 | NA | TRBV5-6 | ASSFLAGVGETQY
TRBJ1-1 | NA | TRBV18 | ASSPLPQGETEAF
TRBJ2-5 | NA | TRBV10-3 | AIRLSTGSETQY
TRBJ2-1 | NA | TRBV7-9 | ASSPALGGAYNEQF
TRBJ1-2 | NA | TRBV19 | ASSFGQGGGYT
TRBJ2-7 | NA | TRBV6-5 | ATHRSTGPYEQY
TRBJ2-5 | NA | TRBV10-2 | ASTSEWTQY
TRBJ2-5 | NA | TRBV29-1 | SVEAGPGETQY
TRBJ1-1 | NA | TRBV5-6 | ASSLSQVNTEAF
TRBJ2-3 | NA | TRBV28 | ASSLSPTEADTQY
TRBJ1-1 | NA | TRBV11-1 | ASSSRTGGDTEAF
TRBJ1-1 | NA | TRBV5-1 | ASSLTGLNTEAF
TRBJ2-1 | few | TRBV2 | ASIFYNEQF
TRBJ2-1 | NA | TRBV6-5 | ASKREYSYNEQF
TRBJ2-1 | NA | TRBV5-6 | ASSSLAGGKGEQF
TRBJ2-1 | NA | TRBV5-1 | ASSFEGQGDRNEQF
TRBJ1-2 | NA | TRBV19 | ASNIGSPYGYT
TRBJ2-2 | NA | TRBV27 | ASRLGTGELF
TRBJ2-7 | few | TRBV7-9 | ASSGERVSYEQY
TRBJ1-1 | NA | TRBV6-6 | ASTDPGQNTEAF